This T cell receptor beta chain derives from a study of graft-versus-host responses after intestinal transplantation. Study summary: As for transplant type, recipients had multivisceral, liver-intestinal, or isolated intestinal grafts. Induction using anti-thymocyte globulin, followed by tacrolimus and steroids for 2 to 4 years, was given to all recipients.

There are a few counts of this clone. Its antigen remains unidentified. Profiling relied on immunoSEQ multiplex PCR, and the TCRdb table lists in-frame clones only, not all of them. The sample lists roughly 81,000 clones, 82% occurring once. Study-wide results and caveats: GvH clones appeared in recipient marrow, some first in ileum or blood.

The CDR3 loop spans 19 amino acids. V usage is TRBV21-1 and J usage is TRBJ1-5; the DNA was not used to check the table's D call, TRBD1. TRBV21-1 is assigned pseudogene status. This TCR was recovered from a human donor who received an intestinal transplant. Sequencing was performed on unstimulated CD4+ T cells sorted from spleen or lymph node cells, taken before intestinal transplant. CDR3 residues: CASSKVSDRGLLYNQPQHF. In DNA form, the CDR3 reads TGTGCCAGCAGCAAAGTAAGTGACAGAGGTTTGCTATATAATCAGCCCCAGCATTTT.